The entry that follows covers one TCR beta chain sequence. The sample originates from a study of control samples from healthy donors and cancer patients. Sequencing was performed with immunoSEQ multiplex PCR; in TCRdb, only in-frame clones are kept and a portion is missing. The sample records about 41,000 clones, approximately 94% being singletons. In germline, CDR1 is ENHRY, CDR2 SYGVKD. Trimming shortened V by 8 bases and J by 2 bases, and 9 bases separated the two germline ends. This CDR3 spans 12 amino acids. The V gene is TRBV10-3, the J gene TRBJ1-1; D gene unclear. The sequence was obtained from a man between 60 and 70 years old in good health. Sequenced: blood. The CDR3 DNA sequence: TGTGCCATCCGCACGGCCAACACTGAAGCTTTCTTT. Protein product: CAIRTANTEAFF.